The rows below give T cell receptor beta chains drawn from one sample of a study of PD-L1 blockade in urothelial cancer. The table came from immunoSEQ multiplex PCR; TCRdb's copy has only in-frame clones and leaves some out. Of tens of thousands of clones listed, approximately 79% were seen once; the top ten hold over 9.5%. The source was PBMCs, collected around atezolizumab (anti-PD-L1) treatment. Receptor source: a man between 65 and 79 years old with urothelial cancer. The CDR3 runs from the conserved cysteine through the conserved F or W. A D gene is named only where the DNA matches it firmly. Clone size is stated in some rows and not others, as once, few, many or a class when expanded.

TRBV27	-	TRBJ2-2	-	TGTGCCAGCAGTAACGCGGGACTTAACACCGGGGAGCTGTTTTTT	CASSNAGLNTGELFF
TRBV18	TRBD1	TRBJ1-1	-	TGTGCCAGCTCACAGACAGGGGGAAACTTAAACACTGAAGCTTTCTTT	CASSQTGGNLNTEAFF
TRBV7-9	-	TRBJ1-1	-	TGTGCCAGCAGCTTCATGGAGATGCGGGACACTGAAGCTTTCTTT	CASSFMEMRDTEAFF
TRBV11-2	TRBD2	TRBJ2-7	once	TGTGCCAGCAGCCGCGGGACTAGCGGGTATTACGAGCAGTACTTC	CASSRGTSGYYEQYF
TRBV28	-	TRBJ2-1	-	TGTGCCAGCAGTTTGACGACCCGGGGTGAGCAGTTCTTC	CASSLTTRGEQFF
TRBV5-6	TRBD1	TRBJ2-7	-	TGTGCCAGCAGCTTGGGACAGGGTCACGAGCAGTACTTC	CASSLGQGHEQYF
TRBV25-1	TRBD2	TRBJ2-1	-	TGTGCCAGCAAACTAGCGGGAGTGGATGAGCAGTTCTTC	CASKLAGVDEQFF
TRBV10-3	-	TRBJ1-1	few	TGTGCCATCATGTACAGATTGAACACTGAAGCTTTCTTT	CAIMYRLNTEAFF
TRBV5-6	-	TRBJ1-1	once	TGTGCCAGCAGCTTCGGCGGGGGTAACACTGAAGCTTTCTTT	CASSFGGGNTEAFF
TRBV28	-	TRBJ2-7	-	TGTGCCAGCAGTTTTTTTGCCCCCAGGGGCGCCCGCTACGAGCAGTACTTC	CASSFFAPRGARYEQYF
TRBV18	-	TRBJ2-1	once	TGTGCCAGCTCACCCGGGGGAGCCTACAATGAGCAGTTCTTC	CASSPGGAYNEQFF
TRBV6-6	-	TRBJ1-3	few	TGTGCCAGCAGTTACCCCCAGGATGGAAACACCATATATTTT	CASSYPQDGNTIYF
TRBV28	-	TRBJ2-2	-	TGTGCCAGCAGTTTAATTCCCCAGGGGCAGGCCGGGGAGCTGTTTTTT	CASSLIPQGQAGELFF
TRBV19	-	TRBJ2-5	-	TGTGCCAGTAGTAACAGGGTCCAAGAGACCCAGTACTTC	CASSNRVQETQYF
TRBV2	TRBD2	TRBJ2-7	-	TGTGCCAGCAGTCTAGCGGGGGGCTCCTACGAGCAGTACTTC	CASSLAGGSYEQYF
TRBV9	-	TRBJ2-3	few	TGTGCCAGCAGCGTATCTGTAACAGACACAGATACGCAGTATTTT	CASSVSVTDTDTQYF
TRBV10-3	TRBD2	TRBJ2-2	-	TGTGCCATCAGGAGGACTAGCGGGGGAACGACCGGGGAGCTGTTTTTT	CAIRRTSGGTTGELFF
TRBV5-6	-	TRBJ2-4	once	TGTGCCAGCAGCTTGTGGGGCGCAGGAAACATTCAGTACTTC	CASSLWGAGNIQYF
TRBV5-1	TRBD1	TRBJ1-4	-	TGCGCCAGCAGCGTCGGACAGGGTCGTGATGAAAAACTGTTTTTT	CASSVGQGRDEKLFF
TRBV28	TRBD1	TRBJ1-5	-	TGTGCCAGCAGGTCGGGACAGTCCAATCAGCCCCAGCATTTT	CASRSGQSNQPQHF
TRBV5-4	TRBD1	TRBJ1-2	-	TGTGCCAGCAGCTTGAGGGACAGCCCTGTGGCCACCTTC	CASSLRDSPVATF
TRBV28	-	TRBJ2-5	-	TGTGCCAGCAGTCGTAGGGGGATGGGAGAGACCCAGTACTTC	CASSRRGMGETQYF
TRBV10-1	-	TRBJ2-3	-	TGCGCCAGCAGTGAGCCTTCCCAGGGCACAGATACGCAGTATTTT	CASSEPSQGTDTQYF